One and the same sample provided the 5 T cell receptor beta chains below, sequenced in a study of blood T cells in healthy people across ages. A second PCR of roughly 7 to 11 cycles used a sample-barcoded 5' primer and a J-beta primer mix. Using its own MiXCR run on the 5' RACE reads, TCRdb lists one record per CDR3 protein. The sample lists 900,000 to 950,000 distinct CDR3 sequences, about 27% occurring once. These data are also associated with another study on T cells of mothers and their children.

The sample taken for sequencing was blood. All receptors derive from a middle-aged woman in good health.

In this sample, this clonotype turned up a few times. The chain combines TRBV12-3 or TRBV12-4 with TRBJ2-7; D is ambiguous. Trimming removed 5 bases at V and 4 bases at J, with 18 bases between. This CDR3 is built from 15 residues. The CDR3 region is CASSPPGGLGYEQYF. The CDR3 DNA follows: TGTGCCAGCAGTCCCCCCGGCGGTCTGGGGTACGAGCAGTACTTC.

As regards this clonotype: A clone one base away is much larger, so this may be a read error. The chain is built from TRBV5-1 and TRBJ2-1; no definite D call. The DNA end lines up better with TRBJ2-7; the J call may be wrong. This CDR3 has 15 residues. The germline V gene encodes CDR1 SGHRS and CDR2 YFSETQ. The CDR3 DNA is TGCGCCAGCAGCTTGGATTCACCCTCGAACAATGAGCAGTACTTC. Translated, it gives CASSLDSPSNNEQYF.

This clonotype was counted only a few times. The chain has TRBV6-5 and TRBJ2-7; 10 bases line up with TRBD1. This CDR3 is built from 15 residues. V shed 6 bases and J 5 bases; nucleotides not matched to a gene: 10. Germline V gives CDR1 MNHEY, CDR2 SVGAGI. The CDR3 region has the DNA TGTGCCAGCAGAACCACCGGGACAGGGGTACACGAGCAGTACTTC. Its translation: CASRTTGTGVHEQYF.

This sequence joins TRBV11-2 and TRBJ2-4; D is perhaps TRBD2 (7 bases). The CDR3 length is 16 residues. The germline V and J ends were trimmed by 8 bases and 0 bases, with 17 bases remaining between them. Germline lookup yields CDR1 SGHAT and CDR2 FQNNGV. This CDR3 reads CASLPGGAPAKNIQYF. DNA of the CDR3: TGTGCCAGCCTACCGGGGGGCGCGCCAGCCAAAAACATTCAGTACTTC.

The J gene is TRBJ1-5, the V gene TRBV7-2, with no clear D. Trimming cost V 0 bases and J 7 bases, with 4 bases left between them. This CDR3 comprises 12 residues. Looked up from germline, CDR1 is SGHTA and CDR2 is FQGNSA. CDR3 in DNA: TGTGCCAGCAGCTTAGCTCAGCAGCCCCAGCATTTT. It yields the protein CASSLAQQPQHF.